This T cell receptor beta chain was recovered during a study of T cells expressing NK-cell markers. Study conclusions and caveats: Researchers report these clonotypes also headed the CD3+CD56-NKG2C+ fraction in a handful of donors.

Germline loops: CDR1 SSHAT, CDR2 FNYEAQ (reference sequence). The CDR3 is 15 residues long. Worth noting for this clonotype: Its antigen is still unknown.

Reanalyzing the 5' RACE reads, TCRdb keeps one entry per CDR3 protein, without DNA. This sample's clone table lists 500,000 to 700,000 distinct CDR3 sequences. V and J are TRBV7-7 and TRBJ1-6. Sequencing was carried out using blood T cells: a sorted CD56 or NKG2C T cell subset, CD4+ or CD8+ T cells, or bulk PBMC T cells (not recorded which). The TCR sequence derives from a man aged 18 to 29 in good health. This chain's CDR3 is CASSLDADSNSPLHF.